Presented here are 27 T cell receptor beta chains from one specimen sequenced in a study of cytomegalovirus exposure and HLA in healthy donors. It was with 60 Vbeta and 13 Jbeta primers that the PCR ran. Sequencing was performed with immunoSEQ multiplex PCR; in TCRdb, only in-frame clones are kept and a portion is missing. The repertoire consists of around 160,000 clones, with about 73% occurring once and the leading ten covering about 3%. Sequenced sample: PBMCs. The receptors stem from a man aged 40-49 years in good health and CMV-seropositive.

The chain is built from TRBV5-4 and TRBJ2-3, with 8 bases matching TRBD2. The V segment lost 4 bases and the J segment 1 base; nucleotides outside the gene matches: 11. The CDR3 has 17 residues. The germline V gene has CDR1 SGHNT and CDR2 YYREEE (reference sequence). The CDR3 protein is CASSLLLAVGGTDTQYF. Written as DNA, the CDR3 is TGTGCCAGCAGCCTTTTACTAGCGGTCGGGGGCACAGATACGCAGTATTTT.

The V gene is TRBV18, the J gene TRBJ1-1, with D possibly TRBD1 on 5 matching bases. V was cut by 6 bases and J by 4 bases, with 12 bases left in between. The germline V gene has CDR1 KGHSH and CDR2 LQKENI. CDR3 size: 13 residues. CDR3 amino acids: CASSRGGRTEAFF. In DNA form, the CDR3 reads TGTGCCAGCTCTAGGGGAGGACGCACTGAAGCTTTCTTT.

The V gene is TRBV6-1, the J gene TRBJ1-4; the match to TRBD1 covers 11 bases. Germline V gives CDR1 MNHNS, CDR2 SASEGT. Unmatched junction bases numbered 8, after V lost 9 bases and J lost 5 bases. This CDR3 spans 15 amino acids. CDR3 nucleotides: TGTGCCAGTGGGACAGGGGGGATTAAAAATGAAAAACTGTTTTTT. Amino acid sequence: CASGTGGIKNEKLFF.

This clone was seen a few times. This sequence joins TRBV5-8 and TRBJ1-2; D perhaps matches TRBD1 (5 bases). The germline gives CDR1 SGHTS, CDR2 YDEGEE. The CDR3 totals 16 residues. The V and J ends lost 2 bases and 1 base respectively, with 15 bases between them. The CDR3 coding sequence is TGTGCCAGCAGCTTTGAGACAGACGGCGTTAACTATGGCTACACCTTC. This sequence encodes CASSFETDGVNYGYTF.

The chain recombines TRBV15 with TRBJ2-5; tentative D call: TRBD2 (5 bases). The CDR3 runs to 14 residues. Germline CDR1 is LNHNV and CDR2 is YYDKDF (reference sequence). V was clipped by 1 base and J by 5 bases, with 11 bases between them. The CDR3 DNA follows: TGTGCCACCAGCAGAGTTGGGTGGGAGGAGACCCAGTACTTC. This codes for CATSRVGWEETQYF. Full variable domain (outside the CDR3, taken from reference TRBV15 and TRBJ2-5): DAMVIQNPRYQVTQFGKPVTLSCSQTLNHNVMYWYQQKSSQAPKLLFHYYDKDFNNEADTPDNFQSRRPNTSFCFLDIRSPGLGDTAMYLCATSRVGWEETQYFGPGTRLLVL.

In the case of this clone: Other DNA sequences within the sample encode an identical CDR3. This chain joins TRBV6-5 and TRBJ1-1, with TRBD1 matching over 7 bases. The CDR3 extends over 13 amino acids. Germline V lookup: CDR1 MNHEY, CDR2 SVGAGI. Trimming removed 6 bases from V and 1 base from J; junction bases left unmatched: 2. The CDR3 reads CASSRQGNTEAFF. CDR3 DNA: TGTGCCAGCAGCCGACAGGGGAACACTGAAGCTTTCTTT.

The chain joins TRBV21-1 to TRBJ2-1; TRBD2 is the table's D call, not checked against the DNA. TRBV21-1 is reported as a pseudogene. This CDR3 is built from 16 residues. CDR3 sequence: CASSTSLAGVDNEQFF. Here the CDR3 DNA reads TGTGCCAGCAGCACTTCACTAGCGGGAGTTGACAATGAGCAGTTCTTC.

This clone has just a few counts. V usage is TRBV9 and J usage is TRBJ2-1, with 7 nucleotides matching TRBD1. This CDR3 is built from 16 residues. The junction had 13 bases not matched to a gene; V was cut back by 3 bases and J by 7 bases. Germline lookup yields CDR1 SGDLS and CDR2 YYNGEE. The CDR3 reads CASSETDRVRGNEQFF. In DNA, the CDR3 is TGTGCCAGCAGCGAAACCGACAGGGTAAGGGGAAATGAGCAGTTCTTC.

The chain links TRBV19 to TRBJ2-1; 9 nucleotides match TRBD1. The CDR3 length is 14 residues. The V gene's germline CDR1 is LNHDA and CDR2 SQIVND (reference sequence). V shed 5 bases, J shed 9 bases, and the junction held 8 bases outside the gene matches. The CDR3 sequence is CASSWDRVSVEQFF. The CDR3 nucleotides read TGTGCCAGTAGTTGGGACAGGGTTTCCGTTGAGCAGTTCTTC.

This sequence joins TRBV15 and TRBJ2-3; D not certain. CDR1 is LNHNV, CDR2 YYDKDF, per germline (reference sequence). The CDR3 extends over 14 amino acids. Trimming left V 0 bases short and J 2 bases short, with 6 bases between. CDR3 DNA: TGTGCCACCAGCAGAGAAGAGGTCACAGATACGCAGTATTTT. Encoded protein: CATSREEVTDTQYF.

V and J are TRBV7-2 and TRBJ2-1; 7 nucleotides match TRBD2. The CDR3 spans 18 residues. Germline V gives CDR1 SGHTA, CDR2 FQGNSA. Unmatched junction bases numbered 10, after V lost 1 base and J lost 1 base. CDR3 sequence reads: CASSLVGGRGASYNEQFF. DNA for the CDR3: TGTGCCAGCAGCTTAGTCGGGGGGAGAGGAGCTTCCTACAATGAGCAGTTCTTC.

The V and J genes are TRBV6-4 and TRBJ2-5; TRBD2 matches at 9 bases. With 5 bases clipped from V and 5 bases from J, the junction kept 9 bases outside the gene matches. CDR3 size: 15 residues. CDR1 and CDR2 from the germline V gene are MRHNA and SNTAGT. CDR3 amino acids: CASSYTDSGSETQYF. Written as DNA, the CDR3 is TGTGCCAGCAGTTACACCGATAGCGGGAGCGAGACCCAGTACTTC.

V usage is TRBV19 and J usage is TRBJ2-2; 7 bases fit TRBD2. V trimming: 4 bases; J trimming: 0 bases; junction bases outside the gene matches: 2. The CDR3 has 15 residues. Per the germline V gene, CDR1 is LNHDA and CDR2 is SQIVND (reference sequence). CDR3 in DNA: TGTGCCAGTAGTACTAGCGGATCGAACACCGGGGAGCTGTTTTTT. It is translated as CASSTSGSNTGELFF. Full variable domain (rest looked up from reference TRBV19 and TRBJ2-2): DGGITQSPKYLFRKEGQNVTLSCEQNLNHDAMYWYRQDPGQGLRLIYYSQIVNDFQKGDIAEGYSVSREKKESFPLTVTSAQKNPTAFYLCASSTSGSNTGELFFGEGSRLTVL.

The rearrangement joins TRBV9 to TRBJ1-4, with D unclear. Trimming left V 0 bases short and J 0 bases short, with 9 bases between. Germline V CDR1 and CDR2: SGDLS, YYNGEE. The CDR3 is 16 residues long. The CDR3: CASSVGTHPTNEKLFF. In DNA, the CDR3 is TGTGCCAGCAGCGTAGGGACTCACCCAACTAATGAAAAACTGTTTTTT.

V usage is TRBV4-1 and J usage is TRBJ1-1; D gene uncertain. This CDR3 has 19 amino acids. Germline V CDR1 and CDR2: MGHRA, YSYEKL. Deletions cut 0 bases from V and 0 bases from J, with 20 bases between. The CDR3 region is CASSQDFSAVHLMNTEAFF. CDR3 nucleotides: TGCGCCAGCAGCCAAGATTTCAGTGCCGTACATCTCATGAACACTGAAGCTTTCTTT.

V gene TRBV4-1 combines with J gene TRBJ2-2; the match to TRBD2 covers 9 bases. J was trimmed by 5 bases and V by 0 bases; bases with no gene match: 10. Germline V CDR1 and CDR2: MGHRA, YSYEKL. The CDR3 extends over 18 amino acids. CDR3 sequence: CASSQDRAGGVVTGELFF. The DNA for the CDR3 is TGCGCCAGCAGCCAAGATCGAGCGGGAGGAGTGGTAACCGGGGAGCTGTTTTTT.

This chain joins TRBV5-4 and TRBJ2-7; D gene ambiguous. The CDR3 sequence is 12 residues long. With 3 bases removed from V and 5 bases from J, the gap between germline ends came to 9 bases. Germline V gene data show CDR1 as SGHNT and CDR2 as YYREEE (reference sequence). The CDR3, as DNA: TGTGCCAGCAGCTCCCCTTTCGACGAGCAGTACTTC. It codes for CASSSPFDEQYF.

A word on this clone: At one boundary the junction diverges from the germline segment, which might be a read error. The rearrangement joins TRBV7-9 to TRBJ1-1, with 12 bases aligning to TRBD1. Germline V lookup: CDR1 SEHNR, CDR2 FQNEAQ (reference sequence). The CDR3 totals 17 residues. The CDR3 region is CSSSLKGTGGKDTEAFF. The CDR3, as DNA: TGTTCCAGCAGCCTAAAAGGGACAGGGGGCAAAGACACTGAAGCTTTCTTT.

The rearrangement uses TRBV28 and TRBJ1-2, with D possibly matching TRBD1 (5 bases). The CDR3 contains 14 residues. V lost 3 bases, J lost 5 bases, and 13 bases lay in between. The germline V gene encodes CDR1 MDHEN and CDR2 SYDVKM. CDR3 sequence reads: CASSFNTGRYGYTF. CDR3 nucleotides: TGTGCCAGCAGTTTTAATACAGGCCGATATGGCTACACCTTC.

Concerning this clone itself: The junction departs from germline at one end; a sequencing error may be responsible. The rearrangement joins TRBV6-5 to TRBJ2-7; weak D call: TRBD2 (7 bases). The CDR3 consists of 11 residues. The germline gives CDR1 MNHEY, CDR2 SVGAGI. CDR3 protein: CASTEGGVRHF. CDR3 coding DNA: TGTGCCAGCACCGAGGGGGGGGTACGACACTTC.

A few counts support this clone. The V call is TRBV7-9, the J call TRBJ1-4; 9 nucleotides agree with TRBD1. The V and J ends lost 4 bases and 5 bases, in that order; junction bases with no gene match: 8. Germline-derived CDR1 and CDR2 are SEHNR and FQNEAQ (reference sequence). The CDR3 loop spans 16 amino acids. CDR3 DNA: TGTGCCAGCAGCTGGGGACCGACAGGGGGAAATGAAAAACTGTTTTTT. Its translation is CASSWGPTGGNEKLFF.

Comment on this clone: The limits of the CDR3 on the DNA are not certain, so only TCRdb's listed CDR3 is given. The chain links TRBV7-9 to TRBJ2-3; the table calls TRBD2, which could not be checked here. A total of 19 residues make up the CDR3, ends included. Germline values: CDR1 SEHNR, CDR2 FQNEAQ (reference sequence). The CDR3 region is CSSSPQGAGGYFGPDTQYF.

The chain recombines TRBV28 with TRBJ2-7, with D tentatively TRBD2 (5 bases). The CDR3 is 16 residues long. Germline lookup yields CDR1 MDHEN and CDR2 SYDVKM. Deletions cut 2 bases from V and 0 bases from J, with 14 bases between. CDR3 protein: CASSLKVGVSSYEQYF. The CDR3 DNA reads TGTGCCAGCAGTTTAAAAGTGGGAGTGAGCTCCTACGAGCAGTACTTC.

The rearrangement uses TRBV25-1 and TRBJ2-7, with TRBD2 matching over 10 bases. The CDR3 contains 17 residues. J gave up 3 bases and V 7 bases, and 15 bases lay outside the gene matches. CDR1 and CDR2 from the germline V gene are MGHDK and SYGVNS. The CDR3 loop reads CASTSGAGGHRGYEQYF. The CDR3 region has the DNA TGTGCCAGCACTTCGGGAGCGGGAGGGCATAGGGGCTACGAGCAGTACTTC.

The chain has TRBV15 and TRBJ1-2; 9 bases line up with TRBD1. V was clipped by 1 base and J by 6 bases; unmatched bases: 6. CDR1 is LNHNV and CDR2 is YYDKDF in the germline V gene (reference sequence). CDR3 length equals 15 residues. The CDR3 loop is CATSRGGGTGNGYTF. For the CDR3, the DNA is TGTGCCACCAGCAGAGGTGGTGGGACAGGGAATGGCTACACCTTC.

The chain combines TRBV9 with TRBJ2-1; 9 bases match TRBD2. The germline V gene encodes CDR1 SGDLS and CDR2 YYNGEE. V was pared by 3 bases and J by 7 bases, with 8 bases of the junction left unmatched. The CDR3 runs 15 residues. This chain's CDR3 is CASSDSGSQLNEQFF. The CDR3 region has the DNA TGTGCCAGCAGCGATAGCGGGAGTCAGCTTAATGAGCAGTTCTTC.

The J gene is TRBJ2-7, the V gene TRBV6-5; unclear D gene. With 0 bases removed from V and 3 bases from J, the gap between germline ends came to 15 bases. This CDR3 has 16 residues. CDR1 is MNHEY and CDR2 is SVGAGI in the germline V gene. The CDR3 nucleotides are TGTGCCAGCAGTTACTCGCCGACGCGGCTCCTCTACGAGCAGTACTTC. Translation gives CASSYSPTRLLYEQYF.